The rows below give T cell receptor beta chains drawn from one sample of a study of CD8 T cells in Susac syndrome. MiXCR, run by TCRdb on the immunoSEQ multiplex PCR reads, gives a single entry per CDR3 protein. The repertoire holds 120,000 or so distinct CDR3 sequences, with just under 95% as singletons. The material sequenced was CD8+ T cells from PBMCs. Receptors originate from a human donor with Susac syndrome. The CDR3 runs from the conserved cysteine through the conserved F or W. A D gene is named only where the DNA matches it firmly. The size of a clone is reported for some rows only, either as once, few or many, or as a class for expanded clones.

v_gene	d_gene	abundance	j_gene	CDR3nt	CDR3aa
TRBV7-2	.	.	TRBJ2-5	TGTGCCAGCAGCTCCAGGGAGACCCAGTACTTC	CASSSRETQYF
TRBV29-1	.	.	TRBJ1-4	TGCAGCGTTGAAGGGACGACTAATGAAAAACTGTTTTTT	CSVEGTTNEKLFF
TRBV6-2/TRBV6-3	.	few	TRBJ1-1	TGTGCCAGTAGCCGGACAGAGAACACTGAAGCTTTCTTT	CASSRTENTEAFF
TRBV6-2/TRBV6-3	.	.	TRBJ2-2	TGTGCCAGCAGTTACTCAGGACCCACCGGGGAGCTGTTTTTT	CASSYSGPTGELFF
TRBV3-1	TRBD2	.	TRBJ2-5	TGTGCCAGCAGCCAGACTAGCGGGAGGGCGGAGACCCAGTACTTC	CASSQTSGRAETQYF
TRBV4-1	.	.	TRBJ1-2	TGCGCCAGCAGCAACGGGACGGCCTATGGCTACACCTTC	CASSNGTAYGYTF
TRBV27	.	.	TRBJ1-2	TGTGCCAGCAGTCCCCGACAGAGCACTAACTATGGCTACACCTTC	CASSPRQSTNYGYTF
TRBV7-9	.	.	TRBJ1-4	TGTGCCAGCAGCCTGACGACCGGGGGAGTTGAAAAACTGTTTTTT	CASSLTTGGVEKLFF
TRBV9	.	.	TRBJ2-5	TGTGCCAGCAATTCAGGGGTGGCCCAAGAGACCCAGTACTTC	CASNSGVAQETQYF
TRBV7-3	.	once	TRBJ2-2	TGTGCCAGCAGCTTACTTAAGACCGGCACCGGGGAGCTGTTTTTT	CASSLLKTGTGELFF
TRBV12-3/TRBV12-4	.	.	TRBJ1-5	TGTGCCAGCAGTTCTGTCGGGACCTCGCTGGACCAGCCCCAGCATTTT	CASSSVGTSLDQPQHF
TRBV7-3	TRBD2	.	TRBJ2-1	TGTGCCAGCAGCTTAGGAGCGGGGGGATACAATGAGCAGTTCTTC	CASSLGAGGYNEQFF
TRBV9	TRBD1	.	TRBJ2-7	TGTGCCAGCAGCGCGTCGACAGGGATCTCCGAGCAGTACTTC	CASSASTGISEQYF
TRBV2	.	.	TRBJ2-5	TGTGCCAGCAGTGAATCTTTTAGGGAGACCCAGTACTTC	CASSESFRETQYF
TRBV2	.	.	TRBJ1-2	TGTGCCAGCAGTAGGTCAGGGGACGGAAGCTATGGCTACACCTTC	CASSRSGDGSYGYTF
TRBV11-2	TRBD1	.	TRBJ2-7	TGTGCCAGCAGCCGCACGGGACAGGGTTACGAGCAGTACTTC	CASSRTGQGYEQYF
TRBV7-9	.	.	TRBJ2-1	TGTGCCAGCAGCTTAACAGGGTCGTATGAGCAGTTCTTC	CASSLTGSYEQFF
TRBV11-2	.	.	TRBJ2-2	TGTGCCAGCTCACGTGGGGCCCCCGGGGAGCTGTTTTTT	CASSRGAPGELFF
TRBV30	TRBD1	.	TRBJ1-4	TGTGCCTGGAGTGGTGCCAGGGGGCAGGGAAAACTGTTTTTT	CAWSGARGQGKLFF
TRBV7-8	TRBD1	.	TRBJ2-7	TGTGCCAGCAGCTCCCCTCAGGGACAGGGAGTACACGAGCAGTACTTC	CASSSPQGQGVHEQYF
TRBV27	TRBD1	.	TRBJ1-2	TGTGCCAGCAGTTCCCGGGACAGGGAGTTTTATGGCTACACCTTC	CASSSRDREFYGYTF
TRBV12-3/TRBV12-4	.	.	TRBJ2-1	TGTGCCAGCAGTGGTGGGAGCTCCTACAATGAGCAGTTCTTC	CASSGGSSYNEQFF
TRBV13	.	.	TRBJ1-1	TGTGCCAGCAGCTCAGGGATGCAGGCGAGCACTGAAGCTTTCTTT	CASSSGMQASTEAFF
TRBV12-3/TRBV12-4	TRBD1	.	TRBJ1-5	TGTGCCAGCAGCCCCGGGACAGGGGGGGGCTTGCCCCAGCATTTT	CASSPGTGGGLPQHF
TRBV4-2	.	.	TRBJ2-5	TGTGCCAGCAGCCAACGGCAGCAAGAGACCCAGTACTTC	CASSQRQQETQYF
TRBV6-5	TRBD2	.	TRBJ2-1	TGTGCCAGCAGACCCCTGGGACTATCCAATGAGCAGTTCTTC	CASRPLGLSNEQFF
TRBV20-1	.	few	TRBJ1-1	TGCAGTGCTAGATTCACAGGGCACACTGAAGCTTTCTTT	CSARFTGHTEAFF
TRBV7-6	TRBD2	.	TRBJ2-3	TGTGCCAGCAGTCCCACCCGGGACTACCTCACAGATACGCAGTATTTT	CASSPTRDYLTDTQYF
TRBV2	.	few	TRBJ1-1	TGTGCCAGCCGTAACACTGAAGCTTTCTTT	CASRNTEAFF
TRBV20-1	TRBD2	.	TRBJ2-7	TGCAGTGCTAGCGGGGAGGGGATTTACGAGCAGTACTTC	CSASGEGIYEQYF
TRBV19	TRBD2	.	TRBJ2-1	TGTGCCAGTAGGGCCGGGACTAGCGAAGTGAATGAGCAGTTCTTC	CASRAGTSEVNEQFF
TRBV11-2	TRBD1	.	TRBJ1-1	TGTGCCAGCAGCTTCACAGGGGGCAACACTGAAGCTTTCTTT	CASSFTGGNTEAFF
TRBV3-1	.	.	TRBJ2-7	TGTGCCAGCAGCCAATCTTTGTCGAATCAGTACTTC	CASSQSLSNQYF
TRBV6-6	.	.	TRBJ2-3	TGTGCCAGCAGCCAACCAGATACGCAGTATTTT	CASSQPDTQYF
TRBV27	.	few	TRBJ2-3	TGTGCCAGCAGTTTTCGCCCAGATACGCAGTATTTT	CASSFRPDTQYF
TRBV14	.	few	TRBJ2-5	TGTGCCAGCAGTGGGCAGCAAGAGACCCAGTACTTC	CASSGQQETQYF
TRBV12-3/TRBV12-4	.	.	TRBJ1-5	TGTGCCAGCAGTTTCCTGGGAGTAGATAGCAATCAGCCCCAGCATTTT	CASSFLGVDSNQPQHF
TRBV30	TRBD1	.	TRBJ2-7	TGTGCCTGGAGTGCCGGGACAGGGAGCTACGAGCAGTACTTC	CAWSAGTGSYEQYF
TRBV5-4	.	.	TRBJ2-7	TGTGCCAGCAGCTTGGGTGGCGGGCAGAGAATCTACGAGCAGTACTTC	CASSLGGGQRIYEQYF
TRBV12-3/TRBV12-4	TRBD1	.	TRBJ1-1	TGTGCCAGCAGAGATGGACAGGGTACTGAAGCTTTCTTT	CASRDGQGTEAFF
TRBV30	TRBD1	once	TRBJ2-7	TGTGCCTGGCACTCCGGGACAGGGCCCTACGAGCAGTACTTC	CAWHSGTGPYEQYF
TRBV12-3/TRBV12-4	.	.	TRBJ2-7	TGTGCCAGCAGTTTAGGTGTCGGCGAGCAGTACTTC	CASSLGVGEQYF
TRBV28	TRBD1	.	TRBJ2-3	TGTGCCAGCAGGGGGACAGTCGGCACAGATACGCAGTATTTT	CASRGTVGTDTQYF
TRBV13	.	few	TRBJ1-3	TGTGCCAGCAGCTTACGGGGCTCTGGAAACACCATATATTTT	CASSLRGSGNTIYF
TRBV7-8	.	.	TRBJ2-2	TGTGCCAGCAGCTTAGAAGGGACCTACCCGAACACCGGGGAGCTGTTTTTT	CASSLEGTYPNTGELFF
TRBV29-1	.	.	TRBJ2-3	TGCAGCGTTGACAGTTACACAGATACGCAGTATTTT	CSVDSYTDTQYF
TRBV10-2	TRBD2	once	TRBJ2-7	TGCGCCAGCAGTCATGGCGGGAGGAACGAGCAGTACTTC	CASSHGGRNEQYF
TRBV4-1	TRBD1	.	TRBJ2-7	TGCGCCAGCAGCGACCCCTTGGGGACAGGGATCTCCTACGAGCAGTACTTC	CASSDPLGTGISYEQYF
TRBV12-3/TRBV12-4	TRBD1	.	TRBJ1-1	TGTGCCAGCAGTAGCGATGGACAGGGGAACACTGAAGCTTTCTTT	CASSSDGQGNTEAFF